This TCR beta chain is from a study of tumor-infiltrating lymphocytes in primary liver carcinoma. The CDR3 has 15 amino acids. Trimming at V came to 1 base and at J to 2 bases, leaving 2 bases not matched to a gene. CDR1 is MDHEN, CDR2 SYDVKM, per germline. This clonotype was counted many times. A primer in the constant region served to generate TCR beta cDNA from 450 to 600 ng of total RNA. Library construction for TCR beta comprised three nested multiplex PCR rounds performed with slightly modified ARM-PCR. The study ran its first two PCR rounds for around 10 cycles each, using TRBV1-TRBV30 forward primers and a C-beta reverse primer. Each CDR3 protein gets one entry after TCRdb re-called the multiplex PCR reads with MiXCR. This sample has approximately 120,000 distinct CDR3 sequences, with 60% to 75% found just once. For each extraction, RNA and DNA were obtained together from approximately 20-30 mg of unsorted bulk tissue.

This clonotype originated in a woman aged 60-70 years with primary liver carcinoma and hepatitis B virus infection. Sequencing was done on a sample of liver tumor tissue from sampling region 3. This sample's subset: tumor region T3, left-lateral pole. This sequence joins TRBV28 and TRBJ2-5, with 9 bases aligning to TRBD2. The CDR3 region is CASSLYLAGQETQYF. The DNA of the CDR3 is TGTGCCAGCAGTTTATACCTAGCGGGACAAGAGACCCAGTACTTC.